The 5 T cell receptor beta chains in this list originate from one sample, sequenced in a study of Graves' ophthalmopathy and Graves' hyperthyroidism (dated by TCRdb to 2017 to 2018). The reads were generated on an Illumina HiSeq 2000. For repertoire sequencing, TCR beta CDR3 regions were amplified from RNA transcripts. HTBI primers and the Qiagen OneStep RT-PCR kit were used in a first-round RT-PCR, which was followed by a second-round multiplex PCR, size selection and purification. TCRdb passed the public sequencing reads through fastp at Q25 and MiXCR, retaining productive beta sequences. Each CDR3 protein gets just one entry, which takes the most common genes and DNA from the rows behind it. In all, the sample holds approximately 700,000 distinct CDR3 sequences, and 35% to 45% of those were seen once. The ten top clones hold over 2.5% of the sample. The sample was peripheral blood. The receptors come from an adult man with Graves' ophthalmopathy.

The rearrangement uses TRBV25-1 and TRBJ1-2, with 9 bases matching TRBD1. Germline V CDR1 and CDR2: MGHDK, SYGVNS. The CDR3 consists of 15 residues. Trimming removed 8 bases from V and 3 bases from J; junction bases left unmatched: 10. As DNA, the CDR3 is TGTGCCAGCTCACGCTCCTGGACAGGGGACTATGGCTACACCTTC. Encoded protein: CASSRSWTGDYGYTF.

This chain connects TRBV2 to TRBJ1-1; D gene ambiguous. V shed 8 bases and J shed 3 bases, with 13 bases lying between them. Germline CDR1 and CDR2: SNHLY and FYNNEI. The CDR3 consists of 13 residues. The CDR3 is CASPPWDDTEAFF. CDR3 DNA sequence: TGTGCCAGCCCCCCCTGGGATGACACTGAAGCTTTCTTT. Complete variable domain (other parts from reference TRBV2 and TRBJ1-1): EPEVTQTPSHQVTQMGQEVILRCVPISNHLYFYWYRQILGQKVEFLVSFYNNEISEKSEIFDDQFSVERPDGSNFTLKIRSTKLEDSAMYFCASPPWDDTEAFFGQGTRLTVV.

This clonotype was found once. The chain recombines TRBV15 with TRBJ1-2; possible D gene TRBD1, 6 bases. The CDR3 is 17 residues long. With 3 bases removed from V and 1 base from J, the gap between germline ends came to 18 bases. Germline V gives CDR1 LNHNV, CDR2 YYDKDF (reference sequence). This CDR3 reads CATSRLTGQTLNYGYTF. The DNA for the CDR3 is TGTGCCACCAGCAGGCTGACCGGACAGACACTTAACTATGGCTACACCTTC.

This clonotype was detected a few times. The chain joins TRBV7-9 to TRBJ2-7; D possibly corresponds to TRBD2 (5 bases). The V and J ends lost 5 bases and 0 bases respectively, with 14 bases between them. The CDR3 is 15 residues long. Germline V CDR1 and CDR2: SEHNR, FQNEAQ (reference sequence). CDR3 sequence (DNA): TGTGCCAGCAGCCGGGTAGGGAGTGGCTCCTACGAGCAGTACTTC. Amino acid sequence: CASSRVGSGSYEQYF. Combining the CDR3 with reference TRBV7-9 and TRBJ2-7 gives the whole variable domain DTGVSQNPRHKITKRGQNVTFRCDPISEHNRLYWYRQTLGQGPEFLTYFQNEAQLEKSRLLSDRFSAERPKGSFSTLEIQRTEQGDSAMYLCASSRVGSGSYEQYFGPGTRLTVT.

This clonotype was detected ten times or more. The gene calls are TRBV10-3 and TRBJ1-2; TRBD1 is a possible D gene (6 bases). There are 15 residues in the CDR3. Germline-derived CDR1 and CDR2 are ENHRY and SYGVKD. V was cut by 7 bases and J by 8 bases, with 23 bases left in between. CDR3 loop: CAIMKTGLFGRGYTF. CDR3 bases: TGTGCCATCATGAAGACAGGCCTCTTCGGAAGAGGCTACACCTTC.